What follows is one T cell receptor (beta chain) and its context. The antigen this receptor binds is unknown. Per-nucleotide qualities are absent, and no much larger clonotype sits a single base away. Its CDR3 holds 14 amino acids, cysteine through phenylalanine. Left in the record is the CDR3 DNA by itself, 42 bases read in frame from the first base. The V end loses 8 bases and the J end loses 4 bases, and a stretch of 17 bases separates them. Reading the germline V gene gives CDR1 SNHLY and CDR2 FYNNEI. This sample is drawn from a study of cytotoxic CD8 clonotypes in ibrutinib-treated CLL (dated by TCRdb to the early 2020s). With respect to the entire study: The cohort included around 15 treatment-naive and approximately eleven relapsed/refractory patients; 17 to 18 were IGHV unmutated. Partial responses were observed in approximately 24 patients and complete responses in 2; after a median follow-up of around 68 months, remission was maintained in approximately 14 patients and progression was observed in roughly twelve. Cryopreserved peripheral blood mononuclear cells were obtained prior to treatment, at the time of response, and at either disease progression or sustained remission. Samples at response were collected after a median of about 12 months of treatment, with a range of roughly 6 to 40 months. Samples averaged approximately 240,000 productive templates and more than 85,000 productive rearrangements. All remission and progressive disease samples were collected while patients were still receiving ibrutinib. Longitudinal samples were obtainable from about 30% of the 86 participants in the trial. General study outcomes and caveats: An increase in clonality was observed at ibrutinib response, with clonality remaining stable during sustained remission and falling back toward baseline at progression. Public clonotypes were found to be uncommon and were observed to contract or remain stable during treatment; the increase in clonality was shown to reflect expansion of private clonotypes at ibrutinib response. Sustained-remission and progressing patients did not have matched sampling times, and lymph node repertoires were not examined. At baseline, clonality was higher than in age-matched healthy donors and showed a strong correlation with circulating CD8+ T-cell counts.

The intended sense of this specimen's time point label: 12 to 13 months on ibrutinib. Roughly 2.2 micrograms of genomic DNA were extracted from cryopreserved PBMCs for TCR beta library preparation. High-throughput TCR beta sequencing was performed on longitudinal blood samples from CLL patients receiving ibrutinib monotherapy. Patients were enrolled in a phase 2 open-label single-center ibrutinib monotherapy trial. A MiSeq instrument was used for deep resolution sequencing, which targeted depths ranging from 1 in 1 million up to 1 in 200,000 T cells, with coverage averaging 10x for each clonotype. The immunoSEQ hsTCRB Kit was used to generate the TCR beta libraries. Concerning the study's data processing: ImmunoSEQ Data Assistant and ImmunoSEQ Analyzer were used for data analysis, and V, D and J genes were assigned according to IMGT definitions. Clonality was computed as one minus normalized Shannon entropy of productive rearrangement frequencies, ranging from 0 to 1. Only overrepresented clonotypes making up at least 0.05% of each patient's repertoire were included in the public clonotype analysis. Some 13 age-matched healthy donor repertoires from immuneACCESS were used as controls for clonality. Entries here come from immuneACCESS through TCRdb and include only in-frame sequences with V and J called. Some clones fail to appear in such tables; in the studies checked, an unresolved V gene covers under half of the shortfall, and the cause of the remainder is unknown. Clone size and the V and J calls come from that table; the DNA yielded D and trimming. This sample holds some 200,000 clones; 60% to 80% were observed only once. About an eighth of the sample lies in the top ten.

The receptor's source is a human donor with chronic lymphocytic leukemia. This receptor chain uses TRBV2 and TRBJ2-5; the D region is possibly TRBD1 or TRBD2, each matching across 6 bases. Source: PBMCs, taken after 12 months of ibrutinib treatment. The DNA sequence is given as TGTGCCAGCGTACGTGAAGGGGGGCCAGAGACCCAGTACTTC. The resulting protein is CASVREGGPETQYF.